What follows describes a single T cell receptor beta chain. CDR1 SGHRS and CDR2 YFSETQ come from the germline V gene. With V trimmed by 4 bases and J by 5 bases, 11 bases remained unmatched. CDR3 length equals 16 residues. The data are from a study of cytomegalovirus exposure and HLA in healthy donors. This table comes from immunoSEQ multiplex PCR, and its TCRdb copy is limited to in-frame clones, with some not included. The profile shows 150,000 or so clones, 85% to 90% of them singletons. This TCR was recovered from a woman younger than 35 in good health and CMV-seropositive. Material for sequencing was PBMCs. The chain couples TRBV5-1 to TRBJ2-2, with 7 bases that match TRBD1. The CDR3 DNA reads as TGCGCCAGCAGCGCGCGACAGGGAATAAGGACCGGGGAGCTGTTTTTT. Its protein product is CASSARQGIRTGELFF. Based on the CDR3 plus reference TRBV5-1 and TRBJ2-2, the full variable domain is KAGVTQTPRYLIKTRGQQVTLSCSPISGHRSVSWYQQTPGQGLQFLFEYFSETQRNKGNFPGRFSGRQFSNSRSEMNVSTLELGDSALYLCASSARQGIRTGELFFGEGSRLTVL.